The 30 T cell receptor beta chains below all came from one sample that was sequenced in a study of cytomegalovirus exposure and HLA in healthy donors. This PCR relied on a set of 60 Vbeta primers and 13 Jbeta primers. Assay: immunoSEQ multiplex PCR; the TCRdb copy retains only in-frame clones and omits some. The sample data list 100,000 to 150,000 clones. Sequencing was done on a sample of PBMCs. Every receptor here comes from a man aged 18 to 30 in good health and CMV-seronegative.

The chain joins TRBV19 to TRBJ2-7, with D perhaps TRBD1 (9 bases). CDR3 length: 17 residues. Germline assignment: CDR1 LNHDA and CDR2 SQIVND (reference sequence). The V end was cut by 3 bases, the J end by 2 bases, with 20 bases between. Here the CDR3 reads CASSIVLAGQGPYEQYF. In DNA, the CDR3 is TGTGCCAGTAGTATCGTTTTAGCGGGACAGGGACCCTACGAGCAGTACTTC.

The rearrangement joins TRBV9 to TRBJ2-7; 11 positions agree with TRBD1. The germline V gene encodes CDR1 SGDLS and CDR2 YYNGEE. This CDR3 is built from 18 residues. The V gene end was trimmed by 9 bases and the J gene end by 1 base; junction bases not matched to a gene: 18. For the CDR3, the DNA is TGTGCCATCGAACAGACCAAGGACAGGGGGCTATGGTCCTACGAGCAGTACTTC. Translation gives CAIEQTKDRGLWSYEQYF. Full variable domain (outside the CDR3, taken from reference TRBV9 and TRBJ2-7): DSGVTQTPKHLITATGQRVTLRCSPRSGDLSVYWYQQSLDQGLQFLIQYYNGEERAKGNILERFSAQQFPDLHSELNLSSLELGDSALYFCAIEQTKDRGLWSYEQYFGPGTRLTVT.

The chain joins TRBV30 to TRBJ1-5; possibly TRBD1 for D (5 bases). The germline CDR1 and CDR2 sequences are GTSNPN and SVGIG (reference sequence). V gave up 0 bases and J gave up 7 bases, with 13 bases separating them. The CDR3 contains 14 residues. CDR3 sequence (DNA): TGTGCCTGGAGTGTAAGACGGGGGGACCAGCCCCAGCATTTT. Its translation: CAWSVRRGDQPQHF.

The chain is built from TRBV27 and TRBJ1-1; 8 nucleotides match TRBD1. The CDR3 covers 14 residues. Germline CDR1 reads MNHEY; CDR2 reads SMNVEV (reference sequence). Losses at the gene ends were 8 bases for V and 4 bases for J; bases not matched to a gene: 9. The CDR3 sequence is CASRMDRVGTEAFF. The CDR3 DNA reads as TGTGCCAGCCGTATGGACAGGGTGGGCACTGAAGCTTTCTTT.

The CDR3 sequence: CASSMGTGTYEQYF. For the CDR3, the DNA is TGTGCCAGTAGTATGGGGACAGGTACCTACGAGCAGTACTTC. The rearrangement joins TRBV19 to TRBJ2-7; 8 nucleotides align to TRBD1. CDR3 length: 14 amino acids. V shed 3 bases, J shed 2 bases, and the junction held 3 bases outside the gene matches. The germline gives CDR1 LNHDA, CDR2 SQIVND (reference sequence).

The chain is built from TRBV11-2 and TRBJ1-5; D perhaps matches TRBD1 (5 bases). Germline loops: CDR1 SGHAT, CDR2 FQNNGV. This CDR3 comprises 16 residues. Trimming shortened V by 5 bases and J by 0 bases, and 14 bases separated the two germline ends. The CDR3 DNA sequence: TGTGCCAGCAGCCCTACACACAGGTATAGCAATCAGCCCCAGCATTTT. Amino acids: CASSPTHRYSNQPQHF.

This chain links TRBV18 with TRBJ2-1; TRBD2 agrees at 11 bases. This CDR3 is 17 amino acids long. Per the germline V gene, CDR1 is KGHSH and CDR2 is LQKENI. The trim removed 0 bases at V and 3 bases at J, leaving 4 bases unmatched. CDR3 amino acids: CASSPPTSGTFYNEQFF. The CDR3 nucleotides read TGTGCCAGCTCACCACCGACTAGCGGGACTTTCTACAATGAGCAGTTCTTC.

The chain is built from TRBV19 and TRBJ1-2; TRBD1 is a possible D gene (6 bases). V was clipped by 5 bases and J by 4 bases, with 8 bases between them. Per germline, CDR1 LNHDA and CDR2 SQIVND (reference sequence). This CDR3 is 12 amino acids long. The chain's CDR3 is CASSQGIYGYTF. Here the CDR3 DNA reads TGTGCCAGTAGTCAGGGGATCTATGGCTACACCTTC.

The CDR3 protein is CASSLSWGGEKLFF. CDR3 sequence (DNA): TGTGCCAGCAGTTTATCGTGGGGGGGCGAAAAACTGTTTTTT. The rearrangement uses TRBV27 and TRBJ1-4; D might be TRBD1 (6 bases). Between the trimmed V and J ends, which lost 0 bases and 8 bases, there was a span of 10 bases. This CDR3 is 14 amino acids long. Germline V gives CDR1 MNHEY, CDR2 SMNVEV (reference sequence).

The chain carries TRBV2 and TRBJ1-1; D is unclear. In germline, CDR1 is SNHLY, CDR2 FYNNEI. The germline V and J ends were trimmed by 4 bases and 1 base, with 7 bases remaining between them. There are 13 residues in the CDR3. The CDR3 nucleotides are TGTGCCAGCAGTGTGGCTCCGAACACTGAAGCTTTCTTT. Translation gives CASSVAPNTEAFF.

This chain connects TRBV6-5 to TRBJ2-2; D is unresolved. Germline CDR1 MNHEY, CDR2 SVGAGI. Trimming removed 3 bases from V and 7 bases from J, with 6 bases in between. The CDR3 totals 12 residues. The CDR3 DNA reads as TGTGCCAGCAGTTATCTCGGCGGGGAGCTGTTTTTT. Translating gives CASSYLGGELFF.

The genes are TRBV4-1 and TRBJ2-1; 9 bases align to TRBD1. This CDR3 region has 16 residues. With 2 bases clipped from V and 1 base from J, the junction kept 3 bases outside the gene matches. The germline V gene encodes CDR1 MGHRA and CDR2 YSYEKL. The CDR3 region is CASSQPDRGSYNEQFF. For the CDR3, the DNA is TGCGCCAGCAGCCAACCTGACAGGGGGTCCTACAATGAGCAGTTCTTC.

The gene calls are TRBV30 and TRBJ2-5; D call uncertain. Trimming removed 3 bases at V and 2 bases at J, with 10 bases between. The CDR3 has 13 residues. Germline CDR1 GTSNPN, CDR2 SVGIG (reference sequence). The CDR3 spells CAWSRRTQETQYF. Here the CDR3 DNA reads TGTGCCTGGAGCCGGAGAACTCAAGAGACCCAGTACTTC.

The chain has TRBV5-1 and TRBJ1-1, with TRBD1 identical over 7 bases. V was pared by 4 bases and J by 5 bases, with 11 bases of the junction left unmatched. CDR1 is SGHRS, CDR2 YFSETQ, per germline. This CDR3 is built from 15 residues. CDR3 region: CASSATTGRRTEAFF. The CDR3 DNA reads TGCGCCAGCAGCGCGACGACAGGGCGAAGAACTGAAGCTTTCTTT.

As to this clone: The same CDR3 can be traced to other DNA sequences in this sample. V is TRBV11-1 and J is TRBJ2-7; the D gene is possibly TRBD1 (6 bases). V lost 3 bases and J lost 4, with 16 bases in between. Germline CDR1 SGHAT, CDR2 FQDESV (reference sequence). The CDR3 covers 15 residues. Here the CDR3 reads CASSFLTGRGYEQYF. The CDR3 DNA follows: TGTGCCAGCAGCTTCCTAACAGGGAGAGGGTACGAGCAGTACTTC.

The chain employs TRBV19 and TRBJ2-7; 10 nucleotides agree with TRBD2. Germline assignment: CDR1 LNHDA and CDR2 SQIVND (reference sequence). V gave up 4 bases and J gave up 4 bases; unmatched junction bases: 7. This CDR3 region has 15 residues. CDR3 DNA sequence: TGTGCCAGTAGTACCCGGACTAGCGGAACTTACGAGCAGTACTTC. This gives the protein CASSTRTSGTYEQYF.

The chain recombines TRBV30 with TRBJ1-3, with TRBD1 as a possible D gene (5 bases). Per germline, CDR1 GTSNPN and CDR2 SVGIG (reference sequence). CDR3 length: 12 amino acids. V lost 1 base, J lost 4 bases, and 5 bases lay in between. The CDR3 DNA sequence: TGTGCCTGGAGTGACAGGGGAAACACCATATATTTT. Its protein is CAWSDRGNTIYF.

This CDR3 reads CASSRQGPNSPLHF. CDR3 nucleotides: TGTGCCAGCAGCCGACAGGGGCCCAATTCACCCCTCCACTTT. The J gene is TRBJ1-6, the V gene TRBV28, with 8 positions matching TRBD1. The CDR3 is made up of 14 amino acids. J gave up 7 bases and V 6 bases, and 5 bases lay outside the gene matches. The V gene's germline CDR1 is MDHEN and CDR2 SYDVKM.

The rearrangement uses TRBV5-5 and TRBJ2-3; 11 nucleotides match TRBD1. Germline CDR1 reads SGHKS; CDR2 reads YYEKEE (reference sequence). J gave up 6 bases and V 3 bases, and 9 bases lay outside the gene matches. The CDR3 totals 16 residues. The CDR3 DNA reads as TGTGCCAGCAGCTCGGGACAGGGGGGTTTCGCGGATACGCAGTATTTT. Translated, it gives CASSSGQGGFADTQYF.

The CDR3 DNA is TGTGCCAGCAGTGACAGGGATGAGCAGTTCTTC. It yields the protein CASSDRDEQFF. This chain connects TRBV2 to TRBJ2-1, with D possibly TRBD1 on 5 matching bases. Germline V gene data show CDR1 as SNHLY and CDR2 as FYNNEI. V was clipped by 3 bases and J by 8 bases, with 5 bases between them. The CDR3 is made up of 11 amino acids.

The CDR3 coding sequence is TGCAGCGTCCTAAGGACAGGGAACACCGGGGAGCTGTTTTTT. Translated: CSVLRTGNTGELFF. The V call is TRBV29-1, the J call TRBJ2-2; TRBD1 matches 7 bases. Germline V lookup: CDR1 SQVTM, CDR2 ANQGSEA. Trimming at V came to 6 bases and at J to 1 base, leaving 5 bases not matched to a gene. This CDR3 contains 14 residues.

The chain couples TRBV18 to TRBJ1-2, with 7 bases aligning to TRBD1. Germline CDR1 and CDR2: KGHSH and LQKENI. The ends lost 2 bases at V and 2 bases at J; junction bases unmatched: 11. The CDR3 runs 17 residues. The CDR3 spells CASSPLEGARANYGYTF. CDR3 in DNA: TGTGCCAGCTCACCATTAGAGGGGGCGAGGGCGAACTATGGCTACACCTTC.

The chain joins TRBV5-1 to TRBJ2-7, with D maybe TRBD1 (6 bases). V was cut by 7 bases and J by 2 bases, with 13 bases left in between. CDR3 length: 13 amino acids. Germline-derived CDR1 and CDR2 are SGHRS and YFSETQ. As DNA, the CDR3 is TGCGCCAGCCACGGACAGCCAGCCTACGAGCAGTACTTC. It specifies CASHGQPAYEQYF.

The chain uses TRBV20-1 and TRBJ2-7; D remains unclear. The germline gives CDR1 DFQATT, CDR2 SNEGSKA (reference sequence). This CDR3 region has 11 residues. Trimming took 6 bases from V and 6 from J, leaving 12 bases between them. The DNA of the CDR3 is TGCAGTGCCACGGTTCGCGGCGAGCAGTACTTC. This translates into CSATVRGEQYF.

Regarding this clone: Other DNA sequences from this sample encode an identical CDR3 as well. This chain uses TRBV7-9 with TRBJ2-7, with unresolved D. Trimming removed 4 bases at V and 3 bases at J, with 4 bases between. The CDR3 runs to 11 residues. CDR1 and CDR2 from the germline V gene are SEHNR and FQNEAQ (reference sequence). CDR3 residues: CASSSYYEQYF. The CDR3 coding sequence is TGTGCCAGCAGCTCGTACTACGAGCAGTACTTC. Full variable domain (remainder filled in from reference TRBV7-9 and TRBJ2-7): DTGVSQNPRHKITKRGQNVTFRCDPISEHNRLYWYRQTLGQGPEFLTYFQNEAQLEKSRLLSDRFSAERPKGSFSTLEIQRTEQGDSAMYLCASSSYYEQYFGPGTRLTVT.

The V gene is TRBV6-1, the J gene TRBJ1-5; the D gene is possibly TRBD1 (6 bases). CDR3 length equals 16 residues. The V and J ends lost 2 bases and 2 bases respectively, with 13 bases between them. From germline, CDR1 is MNHNS and CDR2 SASEGT. The CDR3 sequence is CASSEWRTAGNQPQHF. CDR3 in DNA: TGTGCCAGCAGTGAATGGCGGACAGCGGGCAATCAGCCCCAGCATTTT.

CDR3 sequence reads: CASSTGTGSTDTQYF. The DNA of the CDR3 is TGTGCCAGCAGTACCGGGACAGGGAGCACAGATACGCAGTATTTT. This rearrangement joins TRBV7-9 to TRBJ2-3, with 9 positions matching TRBD1. Trimming took 6 bases from V and 0 from J; bases not matched to a gene: 4. This CDR3 region has 15 residues. Germline V gene data show CDR1 as SEHNR and CDR2 as FQNEAQ (reference sequence).

The V gene is TRBV30, the J gene TRBJ2-1; 10 nucleotides align to TRBD1. CDR3 length: 16 amino acids. The germline V gene has CDR1 GTSNPN and CDR2 SVGIG (reference sequence). The V and J ends lost 2 bases and 8 bases, in that order; junction bases with no gene match: 12. The CDR3 protein is CAWSYHRDRGEYEQFF. The CDR3 DNA follows: TGTGCCTGGAGTTACCACCGGGACAGGGGAGAATATGAGCAGTTCTTC.

The V call is TRBV5-6, the J call TRBJ2-7; possible D gene TRBD1, 5 bases. Germline CDR1 is SGHDT and CDR2 is YYEEEE. V was cut by 5 bases and J by 2 bases, with 14 bases left in between. The CDR3 has 14 amino acids. The CDR3 DNA reads as TGTGCCAGCAGTTACTCCCCAGGGACCTACGAGCAGTACTTC. Protein sequence: CASSYSPGTYEQYF.

The chain has TRBV6-1 and TRBJ2-7; TRBD1 agrees at 8 bases. Unmatched junction bases numbered 3, after V lost 5 bases and J lost 3 bases. The CDR3 has 13 amino acids. Germline CDR1 MNHNS, CDR2 SASEGT. The CDR3 sequence: CASSHRGSYEQYF. CDR3 coding DNA: TGTGCCAGCAGTCACAGGGGGAGCTACGAGCAGTACTTC.